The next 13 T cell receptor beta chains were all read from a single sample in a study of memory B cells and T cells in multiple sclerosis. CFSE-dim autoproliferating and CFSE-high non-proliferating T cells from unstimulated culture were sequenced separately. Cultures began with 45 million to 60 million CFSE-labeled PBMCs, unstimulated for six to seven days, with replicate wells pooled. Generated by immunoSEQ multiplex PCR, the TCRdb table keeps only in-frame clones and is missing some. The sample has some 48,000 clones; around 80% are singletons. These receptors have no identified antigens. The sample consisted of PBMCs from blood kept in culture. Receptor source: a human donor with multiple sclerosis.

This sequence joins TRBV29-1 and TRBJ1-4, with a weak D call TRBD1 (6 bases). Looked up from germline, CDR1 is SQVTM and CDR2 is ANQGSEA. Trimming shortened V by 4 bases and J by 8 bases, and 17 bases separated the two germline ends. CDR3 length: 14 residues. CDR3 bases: TGCAGCGTTGGGAGGCAGGGGCAATCCGAAAAACTGTTTTTT. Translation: CSVGRQGQSEKLFF. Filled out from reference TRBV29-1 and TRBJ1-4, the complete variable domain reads SAVISQKPSRDICQRGTSLTIQCQVDSQVTMMFWYRQQPGQSLTLIATANQGSEATYESGFVIDKFPISRPNLTFSTLTVSNMSPEDSSIYLCSVGRQGQSEKLFFGSGTQLSVL.

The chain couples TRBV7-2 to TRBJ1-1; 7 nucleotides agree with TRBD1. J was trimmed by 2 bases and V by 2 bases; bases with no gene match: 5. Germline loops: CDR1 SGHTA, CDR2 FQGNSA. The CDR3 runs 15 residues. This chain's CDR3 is CASSLTGTANTEAFF. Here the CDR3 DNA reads TGTGCCAGCAGCTTAACAGGGACAGCTAACACTGAAGCTTTCTTT. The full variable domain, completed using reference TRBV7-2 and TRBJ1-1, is GAGVSQSPSNKVTEKGKDVELRCDPISGHTALYWYRQSLGQGLEFLIYFQGNSAPDKSGLPSDRFSAERTGGSVSTLTIQRTQQEDSAVYLCASSLTGTANTEAFFGQGTRLTVV.

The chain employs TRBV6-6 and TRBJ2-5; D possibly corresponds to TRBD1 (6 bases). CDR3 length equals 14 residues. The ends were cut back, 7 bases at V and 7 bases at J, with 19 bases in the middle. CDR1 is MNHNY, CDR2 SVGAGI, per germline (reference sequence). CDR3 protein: CASNPQGAKMTQYF. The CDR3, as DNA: TGTGCCAGCAACCCACAGGGTGCCAAGATGACCCAGTACTTC.

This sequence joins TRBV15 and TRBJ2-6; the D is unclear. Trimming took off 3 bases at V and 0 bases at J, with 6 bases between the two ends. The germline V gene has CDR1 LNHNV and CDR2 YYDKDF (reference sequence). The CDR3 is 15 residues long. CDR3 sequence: CATSSRSSGANVLTF. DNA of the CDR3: TGTGCCACCAGCAGTCGGAGCTCTGGGGCCAACGTCCTGACTTTC.

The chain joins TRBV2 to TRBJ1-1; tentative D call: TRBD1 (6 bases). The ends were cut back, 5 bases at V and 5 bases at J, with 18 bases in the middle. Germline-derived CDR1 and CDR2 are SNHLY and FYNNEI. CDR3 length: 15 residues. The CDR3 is CASSPFTGLATEAFF. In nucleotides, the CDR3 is TGTGCCAGCAGTCCATTCACAGGGTTAGCGACTGAAGCTTTCTTT.

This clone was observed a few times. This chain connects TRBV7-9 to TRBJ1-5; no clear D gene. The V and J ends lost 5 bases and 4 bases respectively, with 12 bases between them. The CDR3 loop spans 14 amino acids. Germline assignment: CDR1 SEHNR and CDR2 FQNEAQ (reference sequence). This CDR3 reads CASSPQAPNQPQHF. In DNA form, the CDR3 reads TGTGCCAGCAGCCCGCAGGCGCCGAATCAGCCCCAGCATTTT.

CDR3 sequence (DNA): TGTGCCAGCAGCACACCGGGCTTAAGCCCAACAGATACGCAGTATTTT. Protein: CASSTPGLSPTDTQYF. The chain links TRBV9 to TRBJ2-3; D remains unclear. The CDR3 runs to 16 residues. Between the trimmed V and J ends, which lost 4 bases and 3 bases, there was a span of 18 bases. Germline-derived CDR1 and CDR2 are SGDLS and YYNGEE.

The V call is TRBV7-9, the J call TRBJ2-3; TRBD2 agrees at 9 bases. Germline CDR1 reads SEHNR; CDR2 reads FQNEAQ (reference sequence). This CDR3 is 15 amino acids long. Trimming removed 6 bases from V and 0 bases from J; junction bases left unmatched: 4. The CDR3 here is CASSGTSFSTDTQYF. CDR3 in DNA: TGTGCCAGCAGTGGGACTAGCTTTAGCACAGATACGCAGTATTTT.

CDR3 sequence (DNA): TGTGCCAGTGGTCGCAGTTCGAACACCGGGGAGCTGTTTTTT. This translates into CASGRSSNTGELFF. The rearrangement uses TRBV19 and TRBJ2-2; D gene ambiguous. Germline V gene sequence: CDR1 LNHDA, CDR2 SQIVND (reference sequence). Trimming stripped 8 bases from V and 0 bases from J, with 10 bases between. The CDR3 is made up of 14 amino acids.

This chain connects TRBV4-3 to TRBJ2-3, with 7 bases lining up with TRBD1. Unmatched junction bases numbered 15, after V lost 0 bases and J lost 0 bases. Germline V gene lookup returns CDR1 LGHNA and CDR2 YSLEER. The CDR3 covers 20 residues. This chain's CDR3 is CASSQDRGPAAGTSTDTQYF. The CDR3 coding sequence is TGCGCCAGCAGCCAAGATAGGGGGCCGGCGGCCGGCACTAGCACAGATACGCAGTATTTT.

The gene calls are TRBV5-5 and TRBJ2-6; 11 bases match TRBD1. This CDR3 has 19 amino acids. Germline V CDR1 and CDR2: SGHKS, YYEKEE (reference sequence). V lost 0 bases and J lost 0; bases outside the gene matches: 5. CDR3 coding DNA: TGTGCCAGCAGCTTGGTTGGGGGGACAGGGGGCTCTGGGGCCAACGTCCTGACTTTC. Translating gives CASSLVGGTGGSGANVLTF.

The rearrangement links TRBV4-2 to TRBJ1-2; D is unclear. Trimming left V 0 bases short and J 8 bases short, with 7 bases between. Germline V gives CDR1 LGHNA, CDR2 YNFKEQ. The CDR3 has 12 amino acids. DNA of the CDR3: TGTGCCAGCAGCCAAGATAGGAAGGGCTACACCTTC. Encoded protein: CASSQDRKGYTF.

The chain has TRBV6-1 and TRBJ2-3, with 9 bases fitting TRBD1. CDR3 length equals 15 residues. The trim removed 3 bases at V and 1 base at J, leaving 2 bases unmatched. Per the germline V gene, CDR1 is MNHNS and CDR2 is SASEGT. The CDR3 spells CASSDRTGGTDTQYF. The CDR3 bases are TGTGCCAGCAGTGATAGGACAGGGGGCACAGATACGCAGTATTTT.